This TCR beta chain was sequenced in a study of blood T cell repertoires in COVID-19. At the level of the study: Researchers got acute and convalescent COVID-19 samples from the United States, Italy and Spain.

The CDR3 is made up of 17 amino acids. Germline V gene lookup returns CDR1 MGHRA and CDR2 YSYEKL. The V gene end was trimmed by 0 bases and the J gene end by 9 bases; junction bases not matched to a gene: 10. Original processing notes: Quantification of nucleated cells was approximated via reference gene primer amplification. Assay used: immunoSEQ multiplex PCR; TCRdb lists only in-frame clones, some missing. That table furnishes V, J and clone size, whereas the DNA furnished D and trimming. This repertoire shows roughly 390,000 clones, around 87% found once; its top ten account for around 9.3%. Source material: peripheral blood. The genes are TRBV4-1 and TRBJ1-6; TRBD1 agrees at 8 bases. The sequence derives from a woman aged 30 to 39 with COVID-19, enrolled during active disease. The CDR3 DNA reads TGCGCCAGCAGCCAAGATCGGGAAGCAGGGGGCCTTTCACCCCTCCACTTT. It yields the protein CASSQDREAGGLSPLHF.